The following is a TCR beta chain sequence with its context. Antigen specificity is unknown. This table comes from immunoSEQ multiplex PCR, and its TCRdb copy is limited to in-frame clones, with some not included. The table records roughly 330,000 clones, around 87% of them present only once. The data were obtained in a study of cytomegalovirus exposure and HLA in healthy donors. Study as a whole: A later analysis reported the same platform for the roughly 110 validation repertoires and the approximately 720 first-cohort repertoires.

Study-level points and caveats: Overall, some 160 TCR beta chains were annotated as cytomegalovirus-associated. Cytomegalovirus status, reportedly, was diagnosed with high specificity and sensitivity by the classifier.

This receptor was identified in a woman in her twenties or thirties in good health and CMV-seropositive. Sequencing used PBMCs.

The CDR3 here is CASSGPRGLSTEAFF. As DNA, the CDR3 is TGTGCCAGCAGCGGACCCAGGGGATTGAGCACTGAAGCTTTCTTT. The J gene is TRBJ1-1, the V gene TRBV7-9; D is possibly TRBD1 (6 bases). CDR3 size: 15 residues. Germline CDR1 SEHNR, CDR2 FQNEAQ (reference sequence). V was shortened by 5 bases and J by 4 bases, with 17 bases between the two germline ends.